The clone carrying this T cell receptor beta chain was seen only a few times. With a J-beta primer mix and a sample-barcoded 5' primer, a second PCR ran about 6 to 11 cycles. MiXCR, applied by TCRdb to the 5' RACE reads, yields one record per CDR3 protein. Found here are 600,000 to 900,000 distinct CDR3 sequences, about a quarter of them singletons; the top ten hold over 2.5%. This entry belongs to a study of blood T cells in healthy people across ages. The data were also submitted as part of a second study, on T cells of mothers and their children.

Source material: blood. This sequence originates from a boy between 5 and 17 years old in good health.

The CDR3 DNA sequence: TGCAGTGCTAGAGATGACCCAGGGGGTGACAATGAGCAGTTCTTC. Encoded protein: CSARDDPGGDNEQFF. J is TRBJ2-1 and V is TRBV20-1; 7 nucleotides match TRBD1. This CDR3 is built from 15 residues. V was clipped by 0 bases and J by 5 bases; unmatched bases: 7. Germline V gene sequence: CDR1 DFQATT, CDR2 SNEGSKA (reference sequence).